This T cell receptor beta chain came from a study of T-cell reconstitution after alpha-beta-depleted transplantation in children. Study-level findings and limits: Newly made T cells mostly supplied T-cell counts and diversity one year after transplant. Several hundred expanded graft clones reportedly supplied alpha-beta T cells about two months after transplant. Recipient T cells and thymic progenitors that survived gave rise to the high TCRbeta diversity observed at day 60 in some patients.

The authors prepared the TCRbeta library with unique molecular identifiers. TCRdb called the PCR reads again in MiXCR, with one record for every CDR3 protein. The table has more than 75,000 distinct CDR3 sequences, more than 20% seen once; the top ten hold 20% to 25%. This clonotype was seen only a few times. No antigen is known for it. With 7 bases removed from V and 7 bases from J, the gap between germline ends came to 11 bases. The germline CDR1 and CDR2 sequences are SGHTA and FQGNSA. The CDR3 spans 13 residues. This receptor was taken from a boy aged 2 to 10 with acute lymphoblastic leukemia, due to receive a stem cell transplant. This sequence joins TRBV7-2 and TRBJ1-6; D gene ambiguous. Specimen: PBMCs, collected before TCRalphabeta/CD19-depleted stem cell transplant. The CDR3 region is CASNSRRNSPLHF. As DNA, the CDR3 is TGTGCCAGCAACTCTAGACGGAATTCACCCCTCCACTTT.